This TCR beta chain emerged from a study of T cell responses to AZD1222 COVID-19 vaccine. The V end lost 0 bases, the J end lost 4 bases, and 12 bases lay between the germline ends. The germline gives CDR1 SGDLS, CDR2 YYNGEE. The CDR3 is 15 amino acids. Only in-frame clones appear in the TCRdb table, and some are missing; sequencing was by immunoSEQ multiplex PCR. This sample has tens of thousands of clones, with about 90% found just once. V usage is TRBV9 and J usage is TRBJ2-3, with D unclear. The clonotype was recovered from an adult in good health. The sample in question was peripheral blood, obtained on day 0 of MenACWY control vaccination. The CDR3: CASSVGAGWADTQYF. CDR3 DNA: TGTGCCAGCAGCGTAGGAGCAGGTTGGGCAGATACGCAGTATTTT.